This is a list of T cell receptor beta chains from one sample in a study of shared clonotypes between healthy human individuals. Assay used: immunoSEQ multiplex PCR; TCRdb lists only in-frame clones, some missing. The table lists about 580,000 clones, 98% of them singletons, with 0.25% to 0.35% in the top ten. The material sequenced was naive CD8+ T cells sorted from blood. These receptors originate from a man aged 25-40 years in good health. The CDR3 runs from the conserved cysteine through the conserved F or W. D genes are given only for firm matches. Clone size is stated in some rows and not others, as once, few, many or a class when expanded.

>TRBJ2-7|TRBV6-5|TRBD1|-
TGTGCCAGCAGTATCCCAGGGGGTTACGAGCAGTACTTC
CASSIPGGYEQYF
>TRBJ2-1|TRBV10-2|TRBD2|-
TGCGCCAGCAGTGAGTCGGGCGGGAGGGCCTACAATGAGCAGTTCTTC
CASSESGGRAYNEQFF
>TRBJ2-1|TRBV5-4|TRBD1|-
TGTGCCAGCAGCCCACTGGGACAGAGAAGAGGTGTCTTC
CASSPLGQRRGVF
>TRBJ1-5|TRBV19|-|-
TGTGCCAGTAGTTGGGGGATGGGGGACTCGCATCAGCCCCAGCATTTT
CASSWGMGDSHQPQHF
>TRBJ2-7|TRBV2|-|-
TGTGCCAGCAGTGTGGTTCTCTTATCCTACGAGCAGTACTTC
CASSVVLLSYEQYF
>TRBJ1-5|TRBV6-1|TRBD1|-
TGTGCCAGCAGTGCTACGACAGGGAGCAATCAGCCCCAGCATTTT
CASSATTGSNQPQHF
>TRBJ2-1|TRBV7-9|-|-
TGTGCCAGCAGCCCAAAGTTGAGCTCCTACAATGAGCAGTTCTTC
CASSPKLSSYNEQFF
>TRBJ2-7|TRBV2|TRBD2|once
TGTGCCAGCAGTGAGGGTCTAGCGGGAGTAGTCGCCCTGGGAGGAGAATACGAGCAGTACTTC
CASSEGLAGVVALGGEYEQYF
>TRBJ2-7|TRBV5-5|-|-
TGTGCCAGCAGCTCGGGACATATCTACGAGCAGTACTTC
CASSSGHIYEQYF
>TRBJ2-7|TRBV21-1|-|-
TGTGCCAGCAGCAAAGGGACTAGCGGGAGGGCCACCTACGAGCAGTACTTC
CASSKGTSGRATYEQYF
>TRBJ2-7|TRBV28|TRBD2|-
TGTGCCAGCAGCCCCGCGGGCCAAGGGACTAGCGGGAGCTACGAGCAGTACTTC
CASSPAGQGTSGSYEQYF
>TRBJ2-3|TRBV9|-|-
TGTGCCAGCAGCGTCCAGGGGAGTTTCACAGATACGCAGTATTTT
CASSVQGSFTDTQYF
>TRBJ2-7|TRBV7-2|-|-
TGTGCCAGCAGCTCCCGGGACTCCTCCTACGAGCAGTACTTC
CASSSRDSSYEQYF
>TRBJ1-1|TRBV12-2|-|-
TGTGCAAGTCGCCCGGACAGGGGCACTGAAGCTTTCTTT
CASRPDRGTEAFF
>TRBJ1-2|TRBV6-5|TRBD1|-
TGTGCCAGCTGTAGCCAGGGGGCTGGAGGCTACACCTTC
CASCSQGAGGYTF
>TRBJ2-7|TRBV7-8|TRBD2|-
TGTGCCAGCAGCTCCCATAGCGGGCGTACCTACGAGCAGTACTTC
CASSSHSGRTYEQYF
>TRBJ2-1|TRBV7-9|-|-
TGTGCCAGCAGCTTAGGGGCGGCTGACAATGAGCAGTTCTTC
CASSLGAADNEQFF
>TRBJ1-1|TRBV4-3|-|once
TGCGCCAGCAGCCAAGGGATAGGACAGATGAACACTGAAGCTTTCTTT
CASSQGIGQMNTEAFF
>TRBJ2-5|TRBV9|-|-
TGTGCCAGCAGCGTAGGGGTTGCGGACAAGACCCAGTACTTC
CASSVGVADKTQYF
>TRBJ2-7|TRBV13|-|-
TGTGCCAGCACCCTAGACAGATTACAGGGCGAGCAGTACTTC
CASTLDRLQGEQYF
>TRBJ1-2|TRBV25-1|-|-
TGTGCCAGCAGTGAATATTGGGATGGCTACACCTTC
CASSEYWDGYTF